Described below is a single TCR beta chain sequence and its context. Its target is not known. The primer mix had 60 Vbeta and 13 Jbeta primers. Here immunoSEQ multiplex PCR was the method, and the copy in TCRdb shows in-frame clones only, minus some. Its clone listing holds roughly 110,000 clones. The data originate from a study of cytomegalovirus exposure and HLA in healthy donors. Overall study findings and caveats: The authors enumerated around 150 TCR beta chains as linked to cytomegalovirus. Reportedly, fewer N-insertions than the roughly 600-donor mean appeared in an Asian-associated ancestry cluster in a later analysis.

The ends lost 5 bases at V and 12 bases at J; junction bases unmatched: 11. Germline-derived CDR1 and CDR2 are SGHKS and YYEKEE (reference sequence). The CDR3 runs 13 residues. This receptor was obtained from a man aged 40-49 years in good health and CMV-seropositive. The specimen sequenced was PBMCs. This rearrangement joins TRBV5-5 to TRBJ2-7; TRBD2 aligns across 10 bases. CDR3 residues: CASRDPSGSLLYF. Here the CDR3 DNA reads TGTGCCAGCAGAGACCCTAGCGGGAGCCTTCTGTACTTC.